These 31 T cell receptor beta chains came from one sample sequenced in a study of Graves' ophthalmopathy and Graves' hyperthyroidism. RNA transcripts were the template, and TCR beta CDR3 regions were amplified from them. HTBI primers were employed in first-round RT-PCR, then a second-round multiplex PCR followed. A single record per CDR3 protein comes from TCRdb applying MiXCR to the multiplex PCR reads. The data hold about 1.1 million distinct CDR3 sequences, with 36% observed a single time. The sample was peripheral blood or thyroid tissue (not recorded which). These receptors originate from an adult man with Graves' hyperthyroidism.

The rearrangement joins TRBV6-5 to TRBJ2-7; D tentatively reads TRBD1 or TRBD2 (5 bases each). V was cut by 6 bases and J by 7 bases, with 13 bases left in between. The CDR3 is 12 residues long. In germline, CDR1 is MNHEY, CDR2 SVGAGI. CDR3 region: CASRPGPTEQYF. In nucleotides, the CDR3 is TGTGCCAGCAGGCCGGGACCAACAGAGCAGTACTTC.

The table lists this clonotype with many counts. The chain carries TRBV9 and TRBJ1-1; 7 nucleotides line up with TRBD1. The CDR3 spans 14 residues. Per the germline V gene, CDR1 is SGDLS and CDR2 is YYNGEE. V was clipped by 3 bases and J by 4 bases; unmatched bases: 6. The CDR3 is CASSGSGGPTEAFF. For the CDR3, the DNA is TGTGCCAGCAGCGGATCAGGGGGGCCCACTGAAGCTTTCTTT.

In regard to this clonotype: Because the CDR3 is missing its conserved closing phenylalanine or tryptophan, this is likely a read error. The limits of the CDR3 on the DNA are not certain, so only TCRdb's listed CDR3 is given. The V call is TRBV4-3, the J call TRBJ2-2; the table calls TRBD1, which could not be checked here. The germline V gene has CDR1 LGHNA and CDR2 YSLEER. The CDR3 is 9 residues long, ends included. CDR3 residues: CASSPDPGV.

This clonotype has a count of ten or more. V usage is TRBV7-9 and J usage is TRBJ1-2; no reliable D call. The CDR3 is 14 amino acids. The germline CDR1 and CDR2 sequences are SEHNR and FQNEAQ (reference sequence). Trimming stripped 4 bases from V and 3 bases from J, with 12 bases between. In DNA form, the CDR3 reads TGTGCCAGCAGCTCAGGACGGACCCACTATGGCTACACCTTC. Its translation: CASSSGRTHYGYTF.

This clonotype was recorded a few times. The chain employs TRBV29-1 and TRBJ2-5, with TRBD1 identical over 8 bases. This CDR3 contains 13 residues. Germline V gene data show CDR1 as SQVTM and CDR2 as ANQGSEA. The ends lost 2 bases at V and 5 bases at J; junction bases unmatched: 4. Here the CDR3 DNA reads TGCAGCGTTGAACAGGGGGCTTTGGAGACCCAGTACTTC. Residues: CSVEQGALETQYF.

To note about this clonotype: Germline and junction disagree at one end, which may indicate a read error. The rearrangement uses TRBV7-2 and TRBJ1-6; 8 bases line up with TRBD1. This CDR3 spans 14 amino acids. CDR1 and CDR2 (germline): SGHTA, FQGNSA. In DNA, the CDR3 is TGCGCCAGCAGCTTGGAGCAGGGGGCTTCACCCCTCCACTTT. This sequence encodes CASSLEQGASPLHF.

The chain combines TRBV29-1 with TRBJ1-1; D gene unclear. Germline V gives CDR1 SQVTM, CDR2 ANQGSEA. V lost 8 bases to trimming and J lost 4 bases, with 17 bases between them. This CDR3 has 13 residues. CDR3 loop: CSTGRGIGTEAFF. In DNA, the CDR3 is TGCAGCACCGGCCGCGGGATAGGCACTGAAGCTTTCTTT.

This clonotype was recorded a few times. The genes are TRBV4-1 and TRBJ2-7; 7 nucleotides match TRBD2. Unmatched junction bases numbered 5, after V lost 1 base and J lost 2 bases. This CDR3 region has 15 residues. Germline values: CDR1 MGHRA, CDR2 YSYEKL. The CDR3 region is CASSQADGGTYEQYF. The DNA of the CDR3 is TGCGCCAGCAGCCAAGCAGACGGGGGGACCTACGAGCAGTACTTC.

The chain has TRBV12-3 or TRBV12-4 and TRBJ2-2, with D possibly matching TRBD2 (7 bases). The CDR3 is 15 residues long. V lost 4 bases, J lost 3 bases, and 12 bases lay in between. For the CDR3, the DNA is TGTGCCAGCAGTTACGCGGGGGCGGACACCGGGGAGCTGTTTTTT. As protein: CASSYAGADTGELFF.

This rearrangement joins TRBV14 to TRBJ2-7, with D unresolved. Germline V gives CDR1 SGHDN, CDR2 FVKESK. CDR3 length equals 13 residues. V was shortened by 0 bases and J by 3 bases, with 6 bases between the two germline ends. The CDR3 loop reads CASSQEFGYEQYF. CDR3 nucleotide sequence: TGTGCCAGCAGCCAAGAATTCGGCTACGAGCAGTACTTC.

This chain joins TRBV5-4 and TRBJ2-7; TRBD2 agrees at 12 bases. The CDR3 sequence is 15 residues long. Germline CDR1 is SGHNT and CDR2 is YYREEE (reference sequence). Trimming cost V 1 base and J 4 bases; bases outside gene matches: 3. CDR3 region: CASSLSLAGGYEQYF. CDR3 DNA: TGTGCCAGCAGCTTGTCACTAGCGGGAGGTTACGAGCAGTACTTC.

This clonotype was recorded at least ten times. The CDR3 loop is CATSRDRGQGVQETQYF. CDR3 in DNA: TGTGCCACCAGCAGAGATCGAGGCCAGGGAGTCCAAGAGACCCAGTACTTC. This chain joins TRBV15 and TRBJ2-5; D is perhaps TRBD1 or TRBD2 (5 bases each). Germline assignment: CDR1 LNHNV and CDR2 YYDKDF (reference sequence). CDR3 length: 17 residues. Trimming removed 0 bases from V and 1 base from J, with 15 bases in between.

The sample holds many counts of this clonotype. The chain recombines TRBV5-5 with TRBJ1-2; 10 nucleotides agree with TRBD1. V gave up 2 bases and J gave up 3 bases; unmatched junction bases: 4. CDR3 length: 15 residues. In germline, CDR1 is SGHKS, CDR2 YYEKEE (reference sequence). CDR3 protein: CASSFWTGGDYGYTF. Written as DNA, the CDR3 is TGTGCCAGCAGCTTTTGGACAGGGGGTGACTATGGCTACACCTTC.

As regards this clonotype: This may stem from a read error, because a much larger clone lies one nucleotide away. A read error is likely, as this CDR3 ends without the conserved phenylalanine or tryptophan. The CDR3, as DNA: TGTGCCAGCAGCGGAGGACCGGCGGACACTGAAGCTTTCCTT. Protein product: CASSGGPADTEAFL. V is TRBV9 and J is TRBJ1-1; no clear D gene. CDR3 length: 14 residues. V was pared by 3 bases and J by 3 bases, with 12 bases between. The germline gives CDR1 SGDLS, CDR2 YYNGEE.

This clonotype was recorded many times. The junction departs from the called germline gene at one end, perhaps through a read error. V usage is TRBV10-2 and J usage is TRBJ1-2; 7 bases match TRBD1. The CDR3 is 13 residues long. CDR1 and CDR2 (germline): WSHSY, SAAADI. The CDR3 DNA sequence: TGTGCCAGCAGCGAAGACAGGGACTATGGCTACACCTTC. It yields the protein CASSEDRDYGYTF.

This sequence joins TRBV7-8 and TRBJ2-2; D not certain. Germline CDR1 reads SGHVS; CDR2 reads FQNEAQ. The V and J ends lost 5 bases and 7 bases respectively, with 14 bases between them. The CDR3 contains 14 residues. This CDR3 is CASSPRVPSGELFF. CDR3 DNA sequence: TGTGCCAGCAGCCCAAGGGTACCAAGCGGGGAGCTGTTTTTT.

The V call is TRBV9, the J call TRBJ1-2; no clear D. Germline CDR1 and CDR2: SGDLS and YYNGEE. The CDR3 is 12 residues long. V was clipped by 3 bases and J by 10 bases, with 13 bases between them. The CDR3 is CASSEPTAYYTF. CDR3 bases: TGTGCCAGCAGCGAGCCAACAGCGTACTACACCTTC.

The sample holds one count of this clonotype. The chain uses TRBV19 and TRBJ2-7; 7 positions agree with TRBD2. Looked up from germline, CDR1 is LNHDA and CDR2 is SQIVND (reference sequence). The CDR3 covers 15 residues. The ends lost 5 bases at V and 2 bases at J; junction bases unmatched: 9. CDR3 sequence (DNA): TGTGCCAGTAGTCTCTCAGGACTAGTCGCCTACGAGCAGTACTTC. Protein product: CASSLSGLVAYEQYF.

This clonotype was detected a few times. The gene calls are TRBV4-3 and TRBJ2-7; D is perhaps TRBD1 (6 bases). Germline V lookup: CDR1 LGHNA, CDR2 YSLEER. The CDR3 loop spans 15 amino acids. V was shortened by 4 bases and J by 6 bases, with 19 bases between the two germline ends. The CDR3 loop is CASSPRGISLSEQYF. CDR3 DNA sequence: TGCGCCAGCAGCCCCAGGGGAATAAGCCTGAGCGAGCAGTACTTC.

This clonotype has a handful of counts. The rearrangement joins TRBV5-6 to TRBJ2-7, with 8 bases that match TRBD2. Trimming took 3 bases from V and 2 from J; bases not matched to a gene: 4. From germline, CDR1 is SGHDT and CDR2 YYEEEE. The CDR3 is 14 residues long. CDR3 bases: TGTGCCAGCAGCTGGAGCGGGGGACCCTACGAGCAGTACTTC. Translating it yields CASSWSGGPYEQYF. The entire variable domain, with the rest obtained from reference TRBV5-6 and TRBJ2-7, is as follows: DAGVTQSPTHLIKTRGQQVTLRCSPKSGHDTVSWYQQALGQGPQFIFQYYEEEERQRGNFPDRFSGHQFPNYSSELNVNALLLGDSALYLCASSWSGGPYEQYFGPGTRLTVT.

J is TRBJ1-3 and V is TRBV15; a possible D gene is TRBD1 (6 bases). CDR1 and CDR2 (germline): LNHNV, YYDKDF (reference sequence). Trimming pared 1 base from V and 6 bases from J, leaving 13 bases between. CDR3 size: 15 residues. The CDR3 spells CATSRVEGHLNTIYF. DNA of the CDR3: TGTGCCACCAGCAGAGTGGAGGGACACCTAAACACCATATATTTT. Together with reference TRBV15 and TRBJ1-3, the CDR3 gives the full variable domain: DAMVIQNPRYQVTQFGKPVTLSCSQTLNHNVMYWYQQKSSQAPKLLFHYYDKDFNNEADTPDNFQSRRPNTSFCFLDIRSPGLGDTAMYLCATSRVEGHLNTIYFGEGSWLTVV.

About this clonotype itself: A much larger clone sits a single nucleotide away, making a read error possible. The rearrangement joins TRBV6-5 to TRBJ1-5, with TRBD1 as a possible D gene (6 bases). The V gene's germline CDR1 is MNHEY and CDR2 SVGAGI. Deletions cut 10 bases from V and 1 base from J, with 17 bases between. The CDR3 consists of 15 residues. The CDR3, as DNA: TGTGCCATCAGCCACAGGGTTGGGAGCAATCAGCCCCAGCATTTT. Protein sequence: CAISHRVGSNQPQHF.

This clonotype was recorded a few times. The CDR3 nucleotides read TGTGCCAGCTGTGGGGGTTACGAGCAGTACTTC. Translation: CASCGGYEQYF. This chain connects TRBV12-3 or TRBV12-4 to TRBJ2-7; D could derive from TRBD1 or TRBD2 (5 bases each). The CDR3 is 11 residues long. V dropped 8 bases and J dropped 4 bases, with 9 bases sitting between them.

Ten or more counts support this clonotype. J is TRBJ2-7 and V is TRBV29-1; 8 positions agree with TRBD1. The CDR3 runs 15 residues. CDR1 and CDR2 (germline): SQVTM, ANQGSEA. The ends lost 4 bases at V and 1 base at J; junction bases unmatched: 9. The CDR3 reads CSVVRGQGYSYEQYF. The CDR3 DNA reads as TGCAGCGTTGTCCGTGGACAGGGTTATTCCTACGAGCAGTACTTC.

This clonotype was counted many times. The chain joins TRBV12-3 or TRBV12-4 to TRBJ2-5; D not resolved. The CDR3 has 12 amino acids. V was shortened by 6 bases and J by 7 bases, with 12 bases between the two germline ends. The CDR3 bases are TGTGCCAGCAGGTCGGGTCATCCGACCCAGTACTTC. Translating gives CASRSGHPTQYF.

Comments on this clonotype: This could be a read error, since a much larger clone is one nucleotide away. The chain uses TRBV5-6 and TRBJ2-5, with D possibly matching TRBD2 (6 bases). This CDR3 spans 12 amino acids. Germline V lookup: CDR1 SGHDT, CDR2 YYEEEE. CDR3 loop: CASSLLTSNLCF. The CDR3 region has the DNA TGTGCCAGCAGCCTGCTTACTAGCAACTTGTGCTTC. The whole variable domain, remainder taken from reference TRBV5-6 and TRBJ2-5, is DAGVTQSPTHLIKTRGQQVTLRCSPKSGHDTVSWYQQALGQGPQFIFQYYEEEERQRGNFPDRFSGHQFPNYSSELNVNALLLGDSALYLCASSLLTSNLCFGPGTRLLVL.

The chain has TRBV5-1 and TRBJ1-2; weak D call: TRBD1 (6 bases). The CDR3 is 13 residues long. Germline V gene sequence: CDR1 SGHRS, CDR2 YFSETQ. Trimming shortened V by 4 bases and J by 4 bases, and 11 bases separated the two germline ends. Here the CDR3 DNA reads TGCGCCAGCAGCCTCGGGACAAGCTATGGCTACACCTTC. Translated: CASSLGTSYGYTF.

The CDR3 DNA is TGTGCCACCAGCAGGGGGCTGGATGGCTACACCTTC. This translates into CATSRGLDGYTF. This chain connects TRBV15 to TRBJ1-2; weak D call: TRBD1 (5 bases). CDR1 and CDR2 from the germline V gene are LNHNV and YYDKDF (reference sequence). Between the trimmed V and J ends, which lost 3 bases and 6 bases, there was a span of 8 bases. The length of the CDR3 is 12 residues.

This clonotype came up many times. In DNA, the CDR3 is TGTGCCAGCAGTAAACCCGGGGCTGGATACGAGCAGTACTTC. Translating it yields CASSKPGAGYEQYF. V is TRBV2 and J is TRBJ2-7; the D gene could be TRBD1 or TRBD2 (5 bases each). Germline CDR1 is SNHLY and CDR2 is FYNNEI. The CDR3 is made up of 14 amino acids. Trimming cost V 5 bases and J 4 bases, with 15 bases left between them.

There are many counts of this clonotype. The chain joins TRBV5-1 to TRBJ2-5, with TRBD2 identical over 9 bases. Per germline, CDR1 SGHRS and CDR2 YFSETQ. With 0 bases clipped from V and 5 bases from J, the junction kept 5 bases outside the gene matches. CDR3 length equals 15 residues. The CDR3 loop reads CASSLGGTSRETQYF. Written as DNA, the CDR3 is TGCGCCAGCAGCTTGGGGGGGACTAGCCGGGAGACCCAGTACTTC.

This clonotype showed up just a few times. The junction differs from germline at one of its ends, possibly a read error. V gene TRBV5-1 combines with J gene TRBJ1-6; D is ambiguous. Per the germline V gene, CDR1 is SGHRS and CDR2 is YFSETQ. The CDR3 loop spans 16 amino acids. CDR3 in amino acids: CASSGGRGQLHSPLHF. DNA for the CDR3: TGTGCCAGCAGCGGTGGCCGGGGTCAGCTCCATTCACCCCTCCACTTT.